The entry below gives a single T cell receptor (beta chain) sequence along with its context. Its antigen remains unknown. This entry belongs to a study of cytomegalovirus exposure and HLA in healthy donors. Across the whole study: Prior work identified 120 million or so unique TCR beta sequences in some 180 million T cells.

V was clipped by 3 bases and J by 7 bases, with 22 bases between them. Germline CDR1 and CDR2: MNHNY and SVGAGI (reference sequence). The CDR3 extends over 16 amino acids. General study points: The only immune exposure information that was available was CMV serostatus. Listed as cytomegalovirus-associated were 150 or so TCR beta chains.

The study ran its PCR with 60 Vbeta and 13 Jbeta primers. The data were produced by immunoSEQ multiplex PCR, yet TCRdb's version contains in-frame clones alone and is incomplete. The sample carries 120,000 to 150,000 clones, 65% to 85% recorded once. The specimen was PBMCs. This TCR was sampled from a middle-aged woman in good health and CMV-seropositive. The chain employs TRBV6-6 and TRBJ2-7; D ambiguous. The CDR3 region is CASSYGQVIYTSEQYF. CDR3 sequence (DNA): TGTGCCAGCAGTTATGGCCAGGTGATTTATACGTCTGAGCAGTACTTC.